The clone carrying this T cell receptor beta chain was counted only a few times. Its antigen is as yet unknown. The data are from a study of post-analysis software for immune sequencing data. Study results and caveats: F measure clustering grouped samples strongly by preparation batch. Five TRBV segments were significantly more frequent in patients than in controls. TRBV5-6, TRBV5-1 and TRBV20-1 were among these segments.

TCR beta libraries were prepared from cDNA with unique molecular identifiers. MiXCR, applied by TCRdb to the PCR reads, yields one record per CDR3 protein. The sample records roughly 800,000 distinct CDR3 sequences, around 45% being singletons. Trimming left V 6 bases short and J 15 bases short, with 18 bases between. Per the germline V gene, CDR1 is MNHEY and CDR2 is SVGEGT. The CDR3 is made up of 12 amino acids. The receptor was derived from a girl aged 5-17 years with multiple sclerosis. The rearrangement joins TRBV6-2 or TRBV6-3 to TRBJ2-1; D is ambiguous. The sample was blood. Here the CDR3 DNA reads TGTGCCAGCAGCCGCGTCAAGTCAGATAGGTTCTTC. It encodes CASSRVKSDRFF.